These T cell receptor beta chains were read from a single sample in a study of T cells after posttransplantation cyclophosphamide. TCRdb keeps only in-frame clones here, not all; method: immunoSEQ multiplex PCR. The top ten clones hold about 2.8% of a sample with about 52,000 clones, roughly 84% of them seen once. The sample was PBMCs. The receptors shown here come from a man under 40 with a blood cancer, CMV-positive, and with a related stem cell donor. Both conserved end residues are part of each CDR3. The D gene is left open where the match is weak. Expanded clones get a size class; other rows say once, few or many, or leave the size out.

clone size	D gene	V gene	J gene	CDR3 protein	CDR3 DNA
.	TRBD1	TRBV2	TRBJ1-4	CASSERGTGREKLFF	TGTGCCAGCAGTGAACGTGGGACAGGCCGGGAAAAACTGTTTTTT
.	TRBD2	TRBV7-2	TRBJ2-5	CASSKTSRIETQYF	TGTGCCAGCAGCAAGACTAGCAGGATAGAGACCCAGTACTTC
.	TRBD1	TRBV9	TRBJ1-2	CASSVRTGSFGYTF	TGTGCCAGCAGCGTGCGGACAGGGAGCTTCGGCTACACCTTC
.	TRBD1	TRBV19	TRBJ2-7	CASSSGTGEQYF	TGTGCCAGTAGTTCCGGGACAGGCGAGCAGTACTTC
.	TRBD2	TRBV9	TRBJ2-5	CASSGPGGVGETQYF	TGTGCCAGCAGCGGCCCGGGAGGGGTCGGAGAGACCCAGTACTTC
.	TRBD2	TRBV5-4	TRBJ2-2	CASSSGLAETGELFF	TGTGCCAGCAGCTCGGGACTAGCGGAAACCGGGGAGCTGTTTTTT
.	TRBD2	TRBV5-1	TRBJ2-5	CASSLALAAQETQYF	TGCGCCAGCAGCTTGGCACTAGCGGCACAAGAGACCCAGTACTTC
.	TRBD2	TRBV19	TRBJ2-5	CASSPLAGGQETQYF	TGTGCCAGTAGTCCCCTAGCGGGAGGTCAAGAGACCCAGTACTTC
.	TRBD2	TRBV14	TRBJ2-7	CASSPIRLAGHSYEQYF	TGTGCCAGCAGCCCAATCCGACTAGCGGGACATAGCTACGAGCAGTACTTC
.	.	TRBV5-6	TRBJ1-2	CASSWKNRVNYGYTF	TGTGCCAGCAGCTGGAAGAACAGAGTTAACTATGGCTACACCTTC
.	TRBD1	TRBV5-1	TRBJ1-1	CASSLTGGTSEAFF	TGCGCCAGCAGCCTGACAGGGGGCACGTCTGAAGCTTTCTTT
.	TRBD1	TRBV6-1	TRBJ1-5	CASSDPGQGVRTGNQPQHF	TGTGCCAGCAGTGATCCGGGACAGGGAGTAAGGACGGGCAATCAGCCCCAGCATTTT
.	TRBD2	TRBV6-4	TRBJ2-1	CASSDTSGNFNEQFF	TGTGCCAGCAGTGACACTAGCGGGAACTTCAATGAGCAGTTCTTC
.	TRBD2	TRBV4-3	TRBJ2-2	CASSSRPAGGSGELFF	TGCGCCAGCAGCTCAAGGCCAGCGGGAGGGTCCGGGGAGCTGTTTTTT
once	TRBD1	TRBV28	TRBJ1-2	CASSPQPPDRERDGYTF	TGTGCCAGCAGTCCACAACCACCGGACAGGGAGAGGGATGGCTACACCTTC
.	.	TRBV2	TRBJ2-5	CASSVPVQETQYF	TGTGCCAGCAGTGTACCGGTCCAAGAGACCCAGTACTTC
.	.	TRBV30	TRBJ2-7	CAWSAVDRHYEQYF	TGTGCCTGGAGTGCGGTCGACAGGCACTACGAGCAGTACTTC
once	TRBD1	TRBV11-2	TRBJ2-3	CASSPGTGSTDTQYF	TGTGCCAGCAGCCCAGGGACAGGGAGCACAGATACGCAGTATTTT
.	.	TRBV7-2	TRBJ2-5	CASSPAGGGETQYF	TGTGCCAGCAGCCCTGCTGGAGGGGGCGAGACCCAGTACTTC
.	TRBD1	TRBV5-8	TRBJ1-5	CASSLLRGGINQPQHF	TGTGCCAGCAGCTTGCTACGAGGGGGCATCAATCAGCCCCAGCATTTT
.	TRBD1	TRBV7-6	TRBJ2-7	CASSPGQGSIFYEQYF	TGTGCCAGCAGCCCAGGACAGGGTAGTATTTTTTACGAGCAGTACTTC
.	.	TRBV5-6	TRBJ2-5	CASSPLTSPRYQETQYF	TGTGCCAGCAGCCCGTTGACTAGTCCTCGGTACCAAGAGACCCAGTACTTC
.	.	TRBV13	TRBJ1-1	CASSLDQGEAFF	TGTGCCAGCAGCTTAGATCAGGGTGAAGCTTTCTTT
once	.	TRBV18	TRBJ2-7	CASSPGTGTPYEQYF	TGTGCCAGCTCACCGGGAACAGGGACCCCCTACGAGCAGTACTTC
few	TRBD1	TRBV28	TRBJ2-2	CASRERWGQRNTGELFF	TGTGCCAGCAGGGAGAGATGGGGACAGAGAAACACCGGGGAGCTGTTTTTT
.	.	TRBV7-6	TRBJ2-3	CASSLRGRGADTDTQYF	TGTGCCAGCAGCCTTAGAGGGCGCGGGGCCGACACAGATACGCAGTATTTT
.	TRBD1	TRBV7-9	TRBJ1-1	CASSLQGAMDTEAFF	TGTGCCAGCAGCTTGCAGGGGGCAATGGACACTGAAGCTTTCTTT
.	.	TRBV5-6	TRBJ1-5	CASSSGVSNQPQHF	TGTGCCAGCAGCTCGGGAGTGAGCAATCAGCCCCAGCATTTT
.	TRBD1	TRBV4-3	TRBJ2-5	CASSVNPTGEETQYF	TGCGCCAGCAGCGTTAACCCGACAGGGGAAGAGACCCAGTACTTC
.	TRBD1	TRBV5-6	TRBJ1-4	CASSLIEAGGNEKLFF	TGTGCCAGCAGCTTGATTGAGGCAGGGGGTAATGAAAAACTGTTTTTT
.	TRBD1	TRBV2	TRBJ2-7	CASSPVPDRGLFGEYF	TGTGCCAGCAGTCCAGTTCCGGACAGGGGTCTGTTCGGGGAGTACTTC
.	.	TRBV5-4	TRBJ1-2	CASSIDEGNYGYTF	TGTGCCAGCAGCATAGACGAGGGTAACTATGGCTACACCTTC
.	.	TRBV6-5	TRBJ2-1	CASSRGYNEQFF	TGTGCCAGCAGTAGGGGGTACAATGAGCAGTTCTTC
.	.	TRBV7-2	TRBJ2-7	CASRPGHREAWAHEQYF	TGTGCCAGCAGACCGGGACACCGGGAAGCGTGGGCCCACGAGCAGTACTTC
.	TRBD1	TRBV29-1	TRBJ2-1	CSVTGGVAYNEQFF	TGCAGCGTAACAGGGGGCGTTGCCTACAATGAGCAGTTCTTC
few	TRBD1	TRBV5-1	TRBJ1-2	CASRERTGFFSVRYTF	TGCGCCAGCAGAGAGAGGACAGGGTTTTTTTCTGTGCGCTACACCTTC
.	TRBD2	TRBV5-6	TRBJ2-5	CASSLIGTSAQETQYF	TGTGCCAGCAGCCTCATAGGGACTAGCGCACAAGAGACCCAGTACTTC
.	.	TRBV15	TRBJ2-7	CATSRDLRSRAYEQYF	TGTGCCACCAGCAGAGATTTGAGGTCCCGCGCCTACGAGCAGTACTTC
.	.	TRBV10-1	TRBJ1-5	CASSESAVLYSNQPQHF	TGCGCCAGCAGTGAGTCGGCAGTCTTATATAGCAATCAGCCCCAGCATTTT
.	TRBD2	TRBV9	TRBJ2-5	CASTTPGGTSGRMRETQYF	TGTGCCAGCACCACCCCTGGGGGGACTAGCGGGAGGATGAGAGAGACCCAGTACTTC
.	TRBD2	TRBV7-9	TRBJ2-7	CASSLSGSTNEQYF	TGTGCCAGCAGTCTTAGCGGGAGTACTAACGAGCAGTACTTC
.	.	TRBV7-6	TRBJ2-7	CASSLDRGGGFDEQYF	TGTGCCAGCAGCTTAGACAGGGGCGGGGGGTTCGACGAGCAGTACTTC
.	.	TRBV4-1	TRBJ2-6	CASSQDRGRPFSGANVLTF	TGCGCCAGCAGCCAAGACAGGGGTCGACCTTTCTCTGGGGCCAACGTCCTGACTTTC
.	.	TRBV5-4	TRBJ1-1	CASSLGLNTEAFF	TGTGCCAGCAGCTTGGGGCTCAACACTGAAGCTTTCTTT
.	.	TRBV6-5	TRBJ2-7	CASSQTRFSYEQYF	TGTGCCAGCAGCCAAACTAGGTTCTCCTACGAGCAGTACTTC
.	TRBD2	TRBV4-2	TRBJ2-7	CASSQDSGLAGYEQYF	TGTGCCAGCAGCCAAGATTCAGGTCTAGCGGGATACGAGCAGTACTTC
.	.	TRBV7-6	TRBJ2-3	CASSLAGPTDTQYF	TGTGCCAGCAGCTTAGCGGGGCCCACAGATACGCAGTATTTT
.	.	TRBV10-3	TRBJ2-3	CAISEFEGTDTQYF	TGTGCCATCAGTGAGTTTGAGGGTACAGATACGCAGTATTTT
.	TRBD1	TRBV5-5	TRBJ2-7	CASSSRQGSYEQYF	TGTGCCAGCAGCTCCAGACAGGGGAGCTACGAGCAGTACTTC
.	.	TRBV19	TRBJ2-5	CASSLRGVEQETQYF	TGTGCCAGTAGTCTCAGGGGCGTGGAGCAAGAGACCCAGTACTTC
few	.	TRBV6-5	TRBJ1-1	CASRDFQDWNTEAFF	TGTGCCAGCAGGGACTTCCAGGACTGGAACACTGAAGCTTTCTTT
.	TRBD2	TRBV29-1	TRBJ2-3	CSVSGLAGGRDTQYF	TGCAGCGTCTCGGGACTAGCGGGAGGTAGGGATACGCAGTATTTT
.	TRBD2	TRBV7-2	TRBJ2-5	CASSSIGTSAQTQYF	TGTGCCAGCAGCTCCATCGGGACTAGCGCTCAGACCCAGTACTTC
.	.	TRBV6-5	TRBJ1-2	CASSYSVFGNYGYTF	TGTGCCAGCAGTTACTCCGTGTTTGGCAACTATGGCTACACCTTC
.	TRBD2	TRBV18	TRBJ2-3	CASSPGFVEGGRTDTQYF	TGTGCCAGCTCACCAGGATTTGTCGAGGGCGGGAGAACAGATACGCAGTATTTT
.	.	TRBV11-3	TRBJ2-7	CASSQQGSYEQYF	TGTGCCAGCAGCCAACAGGGTTCCTACGAGCAGTACTTC
.	.	TRBV27	TRBJ1-1	CASSPHDSYTEAFF	TGTGCCAGCAGTCCCCACGACAGTTACACTGAAGCTTTCTTT